These 25 T cell receptor beta chains were all obtained from the same sample, sequenced in a study of T cell responses to AZD1222 COVID-19 vaccine. Libraries were prepared by immunoSEQ multiplex PCR; TCRdb keeps only in-frame clonotypes and omits some of them. This table has more than 110,000 clones, more than 85% appearing once. Here the sequenced sample was peripheral blood, taken 28 days after the second AZD1222 dose. The receptors here all came from an adult who received the AZD1222 COVID-19 vaccine.

The gene calls are TRBV19 and TRBJ1-5; D might be TRBD1 (6 bases). The germline V gene encodes CDR1 LNHDA and CDR2 SQIVND (reference sequence). The CDR3 sequence is 16 residues long. Trimming took off 1 base at V and 2 bases at J, with 12 bases between the two ends. CDR3 bases: TGTGCCAGTAGTATAGTCTACAGGGTGGGCAATCAGCCCCAGCATTTT. This sequence encodes CASSIVYRVGNQPQHF.

The V and J genes are TRBV28 and TRBJ1-1; a possible D gene is TRBD1 (5 bases). Germline V CDR1 and CDR2: MDHEN, SYDVKM. The CDR3 loop spans 14 amino acids. Trimming shortened V by 5 bases and J by 0 bases, and 10 bases separated the two germline ends. The chain's CDR3 is CASSRQLLNTEAFF. The CDR3 region has the DNA TGTGCCAGCAGTCGACAGCTTTTGAACACTGAAGCTTTCTTT.

The V call is TRBV7-9, the J call TRBJ2-5, with a possible D match to TRBD1 (5 bases). Germline V gene data show CDR1 as SEHNR and CDR2 as FQNEAQ (reference sequence). The ends were cut back, 7 bases at V and 4 bases at J, with 22 bases in the middle. The CDR3 loop spans 16 amino acids. The CDR3 DNA is TGTGCCAGCACCCTTTTCCCCCCACCAAGGGGAGAGACCCAGTACTTC. It encodes CASTLFPPPRGETQYF.

This chain connects TRBV7-3 to TRBJ1-4; D uncertain. This CDR3 comprises 17 residues. The V gene lost 4 bases and the J gene lost 0 bases, with 15 bases spanning the gap. Germline CDR1 and CDR2: SGHTA and FQGTGA. The CDR3 reads CASSSTRTAATNEKLFF. CDR3 in DNA: TGTGCCAGCAGCTCTACGCGGACGGCTGCAACTAATGAAAAACTGTTTTTT.

This chain joins TRBV3-1 (or the pseudogene TRBV3-2) and TRBJ2-1; the D gene is possibly TRBD2 (5 bases). Germline CDR1 and CDR2: LGHDT and YNNKEL (reference sequence). V shed 1 base and J shed 3 bases, with 19 bases lying between them. This CDR3 has 18 amino acids. CDR3 sequence (DNA): TGTGCCAGCAGCCAAGCTTTTGCGGGCACGACATTCTACAATGAGCAGTTCTTC. It yields the protein CASSQAFAGTTFYNEQFF.

The chain couples TRBV28 to TRBJ2-7; 11 bases fit TRBD1. After removal of 5 bases from V and 4 bases from J, the junction contained 7 bases not matched to a gene. CDR1 and CDR2 (germline): MDHEN, SYDVKM. The CDR3 sequence is 15 residues long. CDR3 region: CASSPPGQGGYEQYF. The CDR3 DNA sequence: TGTGCCAGCAGTCCCCCGGGACAGGGGGGTTACGAGCAGTACTTC.

The chain recombines TRBV27 with TRBJ1-1, with 9 bases matching TRBD1. CDR1 is MNHEY, CDR2 SMNVEV, per germline (reference sequence). V was pared by 5 bases and J by 1 base, with 5 bases of the junction left unmatched. The CDR3 is 15 amino acids. The CDR3 region is CASSPMGQGNTEAFF. The DNA for the CDR3 is TGTGCCAGCAGTCCGATGGGACAGGGGAACACTGAAGCTTTCTTT.

J is TRBJ1-3 and V is TRBV4-2; a weak D match, TRBD1 (6 bases). CDR1 and CDR2 (germline): LGHNA, YNFKEQ. The CDR3 sequence is 16 residues long. V dropped 1 base and J dropped 3 bases, with 13 bases sitting between them. CDR3 sequence (DNA): TGTGCCAGCAGCCAAGTTGGGGGGGCTGATGGAAACACCATATATTTT. Translating gives CASSQVGGADGNTIYF.

The chain recombines TRBV3-1 (or the pseudogene TRBV3-2) with TRBJ1-1; D perhaps matches TRBD1 (6 bases). CDR1 is LGHDT, CDR2 YNNKEL, per germline (reference sequence). The CDR3 is 14 amino acids. V lost 3 bases and J lost 5, with 13 bases in between. CDR3 sequence (DNA): TGTGCCAGCAGCCAGGGACATTCTCGGACTGAAGCTTTCTTT. Amino acids: CASSQGHSRTEAFF.

The chain combines TRBV5-1 with TRBJ1-4, with 9 nucleotides matching TRBD1. The junction had 15 bases not matched to a gene; V was cut back by 6 bases and J by 6 bases. Germline lookup yields CDR1 SGHRS and CDR2 YFSETQ. The CDR3 sequence is 17 residues long. The CDR3 protein is CASTREAGTGNHEKLFF. Here the CDR3 DNA reads TGCGCCAGCACTCGGGAAGCCGGGACAGGGAACCATGAAAAACTGTTTTTT.

This clone was seen only once. The chain links TRBV28 to TRBJ1-2; 9 bases line up with TRBD1. The CDR3 is 14 amino acids. The germline gives CDR1 MDHEN, CDR2 SYDVKM. V trimming: 8 bases; J trimming: 8 bases; junction bases outside the gene matches: 12. The CDR3 reads CASGTGKSPQGYTF. The CDR3 coding sequence is TGTGCCAGCGGGACAGGGAAAAGCCCTCAAGGCTACACCTTC.

The chain couples TRBV21-1 to TRBJ1-5; the table gives TRBD1 as D, unverified against the DNA. TRBV21-1 is flagged as a pseudogene. CDR3 length equals 16 residues. The CDR3 loop is CASSRSGTEPNQPQHF. The CDR3 DNA sequence: TGTGCCAGCAGCAGGTCCGGGACAGAGCCCAATCAGCCCCAGCATTTT.

The chain joins TRBV29-1 to TRBJ1-2; D might be TRBD1 (5 bases). The CDR3 runs to 12 residues. Per the germline V gene, CDR1 is SQVTM and CDR2 is ANQGSEA. V was pared by 0 bases and J by 4 bases, with 6 bases between. In DNA, the CDR3 is TGCAGCGTTGAAGACACAGGCTATGGCTACACCTTC. Translating gives CSVEDTGYGYTF.

The V call is TRBV4-1, the J call TRBJ1-2; 7 bases align to TRBD1. The CDR3 has 13 residues. The V gene end was trimmed by 4 bases and the J gene end by 3 bases; junction bases not matched to a gene: 2. Germline V gene data show CDR1 as MGHRA and CDR2 as YSYEKL. Here the CDR3 DNA reads TGCGCCAGCAGCCCCCAGGGGGACTATGGCTACACCTTC. It specifies CASSPQGDYGYTF.

This chain joins TRBV3-1 (or the pseudogene TRBV3-2) and TRBJ1-2, with a possible D match to TRBD1 (6 bases). Between the trimmed V and J ends, which lost 3 bases and 1 base, there was a span of 15 bases. CDR1 is LGHDT, CDR2 YNNKEL, per germline (reference sequence). The CDR3 runs to 16 residues. CDR3 amino acids: CASSQGAGRSNYGYTF. The CDR3 region has the DNA TGTGCCAGCAGCCAGGGGGCCGGTCGCAGTAACTATGGCTACACCTTC.

V is TRBV7-9 and J is TRBJ1-1; 10 bases fit TRBD1. V dropped 4 bases and J dropped 7; count of bases not matched to a gene: 9. This CDR3 has 15 amino acids. Germline V gene data show CDR1 as SEHNR and CDR2 as FQNEAQ (reference sequence). The CDR3 bases are TGTGCCAGCAGCTATATCCGGGACAGGGGTCATGAAGCTTTCTTT. This sequence encodes CASSYIRDRGHEAFF.

The chain recombines TRBV9 with TRBJ2-5, with D unresolved. The CDR3 has 14 amino acids. The germline V gene encodes CDR1 SGDLS and CDR2 YYNGEE. V was shortened by 1 base and J by 1 base, with 8 bases between the two germline ends. The CDR3 loop reads CASSVTVTQETQYF. The DNA for the CDR3 is TGTGCCAGCAGCGTAACGGTTACCCAAGAGACCCAGTACTTC. The whole variable domain, remainder taken from reference TRBV9 and TRBJ2-5, is DSGVTQTPKHLITATGQRVTLRCSPRSGDLSVYWYQQSLDQGLQFLIQYYNGEERAKGNILERFSAQQFPDLHSELNLSSLELGDSALYFCASSVTVTQETQYFGPGTRLLVL.

This clone was found once. The J gene is TRBJ2-7, the V gene TRBV27; no reliable D call. The CDR3 is 15 residues long. Between the trimmed V and J ends, which lost 5 bases and 1 base, there was a span of 15 bases. Germline CDR1 is MNHEY and CDR2 is SMNVEV (reference sequence). The CDR3: CASSPRRRTSYEQYF. CDR3 nucleotides: TGTGCCAGCAGTCCCCGGCGGCGGACGTCCTACGAGCAGTACTTC.

V usage is TRBV12-3 or TRBV12-4 and J usage is TRBJ2-7; the D call may be TRBD1 or TRBD2 (5 bases each). V shed 7 bases and J shed 1 base, with 11 bases lying between them. The CDR3 sequence is 13 residues long. The chain's CDR3 is CASTPGQSYEQYF. As DNA, the CDR3 is TGTGCCAGCACCCCGGGGCAGTCCTACGAGCAGTACTTC.

In its sample, this clone was seen once. The CDR3 loop is CASLAPGRAGETQYF. The DNA of the CDR3 is TGTGCCAGCCTCGCGCCAGGGAGAGCGGGAGAGACCCAGTACTTC. The chain is built from TRBV6-5 and TRBJ2-5; tentative D call: TRBD2 (6 bases). The CDR3 runs 15 residues. Germline CDR1 reads MNHEY; CDR2 reads SVGAGI. Between the trimmed V and J ends, which lost 8 bases and 4 bases, there was a span of 20 bases.

CDR3 coding DNA: TGTGCCAGCAGCGTAGGACTAGCGGAGGCCTACGAGCAGTACTTC. Translating it yields CASSVGLAEAYEQYF. This chain connects TRBV9 to TRBJ2-7; 9 bases are a match to TRBD2. The CDR3 has 15 amino acids. CDR1 and CDR2 from the germline V gene are SGDLS and YYNGEE. V lost 0 bases and J lost 2; bases outside the gene matches: 3. Full variable domain (outside the CDR3, taken from reference TRBV9 and TRBJ2-7): DSGVTQTPKHLITATGQRVTLRCSPRSGDLSVYWYQQSLDQGLQFLIQYYNGEERAKGNILERFSAQQFPDLHSELNLSSLELGDSALYFCASSVGLAEAYEQYFGPGTRLTVT.

The rearrangement links TRBV19 to TRBJ1-1; 7 nucleotides agree with TRBD1. The V gene end was trimmed by 3 bases and the J gene end by 2 bases; junction bases not matched to a gene: 6. This CDR3 is built from 15 residues. Germline V gene sequence: CDR1 LNHDA, CDR2 SQIVND (reference sequence). CDR3 residues: CASSMRHRGNTEAFF. CDR3 coding DNA: TGTGCCAGTAGTATGAGGCACAGGGGTAACACTGAAGCTTTCTTT.

V is TRBV28 and J is TRBJ1-2; D not certain. In germline, CDR1 is MDHEN, CDR2 SYDVKM. The CDR3 covers 14 residues. V lost 3 bases to trimming and J lost 0 bases, with 8 bases between them. DNA for the CDR3: TGTGCCAGCAGTTTGGGAGGGCCTAACTATGGCTACACCTTC. Translated: CASSLGGPNYGYTF.

This clone showed up just once. The genes are TRBV29-1 and TRBJ2-5; D gene ambiguous. Per the germline V gene, CDR1 is SQVTM and CDR2 is ANQGSEA. Trimming removed 7 bases from V and 1 base from J, with 13 bases in between. The CDR3 covers 13 residues. CDR3 in amino acids: CSACQSLQETQYF. The CDR3 bases are TGCAGCGCCTGTCAGAGCCTCCAAGAGACCCAGTACTTC.

The chain couples TRBV19 to TRBJ1-2; the match to TRBD1 covers 7 bases. Germline V gene data show CDR1 as LNHDA and CDR2 as SQIVND (reference sequence). There are 15 residues in the CDR3. V lost 10 bases, J lost 2 bases, and 13 bases stayed unmatched. CDR3 protein: CATQGTSPPNYGYTF. The CDR3 region has the DNA TGTGCCACACAGGGGACTTCCCCTCCCAACTATGGCTACACCTTC.